The 30 T cell receptor beta chains in this list originate from one sample, sequenced in a study of cytomegalovirus exposure and HLA in healthy donors. The primer mix had 60 Vbeta and 13 Jbeta primers. Measured with immunoSEQ multiplex PCR; TCRdb has only the in-frame clones, and not every one. The sample carries under 250,000 clones, over 65% recorded once. Sequencing was performed on PBMCs. These receptors were collected from a man younger than 35 in good health and CMV-seronegative.

The chain is built from TRBV29-1 and TRBJ2-7, with a possible D match to TRBD2 (6 bases). The CDR3 runs to 14 residues. The V and J ends lost 2 bases and 3 bases respectively, with 14 bases between them. Germline V gene sequence: CDR1 SQVTM, CDR2 ANQGSEA. The CDR3 coding sequence is TGCAGCGTTGAAACGGGACTGGGGCGCTACGAGCAGTACTTC. As protein: CSVETGLGRYEQYF.

The chain is built from TRBV2 and TRBJ1-5, with a possible D match to TRBD1 (6 bases). The CDR3 contains 16 residues. From germline, CDR1 is SNHLY and CDR2 FYNNEI. V was cut by 3 bases and J by 0 bases, with 12 bases left in between. CDR3 amino acids: CASSDRTDLSNQPQHF. In DNA form, the CDR3 reads TGTGCCAGCAGTGACCGGACAGACCTTAGCAATCAGCCCCAGCATTTT. The full variable domain, completed using reference TRBV2 and TRBJ1-5, is EPEVTQTPSHQVTQMGQEVILRCVPISNHLYFYWYRQILGQKVEFLVSFYNNEISEKSEIFDDQFSVERPDGSNFTLKIRSTKLEDSAMYFCASSDRTDLSNQPQHFGDGTRLSIL.

The chain joins TRBV6-1 to TRBJ2-7; tentatively, D is TRBD2 (5 bases). CDR1 MNHNS and CDR2 SASEGT come from the germline V gene. This CDR3 comprises 15 residues. Trimming shortened V by 8 bases and J by 0 bases, and 17 bases separated the two germline ends. The CDR3 sequence: CASRFEGGLSYEQYF. CDR3 DNA sequence: TGTGCCAGCCGGTTCGAGGGTGGTCTCTCCTACGAGCAGTACTTC.

The genes are TRBV6-5 and TRBJ2-7, with TRBD1 as a possible D gene (5 bases). V gave up 5 bases and J gave up 0 bases, with 14 bases separating them. Germline V gene data show CDR1 as MNHEY and CDR2 as SVGAGI. CDR3 size: 15 residues. CDR3 DNA sequence: TGTGCCAGCAGTACCAGGTCAGGGCCCTCCTACGAGCAGTACTTC. The encoded protein is CASSTRSGPSYEQYF.

This CDR3 reads CASTGSGNTIYF. In DNA, the CDR3 is TGTGCCAGTACAGGGTCCGGAAACACCATATATTTT. This chain connects TRBV2 to TRBJ1-3; a possible D gene is TRBD1 (6 bases). Between the trimmed V and J ends, which lost 9 bases and 4 bases, there was a span of 10 bases. Germline V lookup: CDR1 SNHLY, CDR2 FYNNEI. The CDR3 contains 12 residues.

The chain carries TRBV7-8 and TRBJ2-3, with TRBD2 as a possible D gene (6 bases). Trimming left V 5 bases short and J 1 base short, with 10 bases between. The CDR3 covers 14 residues. In germline, CDR1 is SGHVS, CDR2 FQNEAQ. CDR3 bases: TGTGCCAGCAGCCCTATAGCGGGCACAGATACGCAGTATTTT. Amino acid sequence: CASSPIAGTDTQYF. Together with reference TRBV7-8 and TRBJ2-3, the CDR3 gives the full variable domain: GAGVSQSPRYKVAKRGQDVALRCDPISGHVSLFWYQQALGQGPEFLTYFQNEAQLDKSGLPSDRFFAERPEGSVSTLKIQRTQQEDSAVYLCASSPIAGTDTQYFGPGTRLTVL.

The rearrangement joins TRBV28 to TRBJ1-3; a possible D gene is TRBD1 (5 bases). V was shortened by 1 base and J by 4 bases, with 5 bases between the two germline ends. The CDR3 is made up of 13 amino acids. Germline V gives CDR1 MDHEN, CDR2 SYDVKM. The CDR3 loop is CASSLSGGNTIYF. The CDR3 DNA sequence: TGTGCCAGCAGTTTATCAGGGGGAAACACCATATATTTT.

This clone was counted ten times or more. V is TRBV6-4 and J is TRBJ2-3; the D gene is possibly TRBD2 (6 bases). This CDR3 region has 13 residues. V dropped 4 bases and J dropped 1 base, with 6 bases sitting between them. Germline loops: CDR1 MRHNA, CDR2 SNTAGT. The CDR3 nucleotides are TGTGCCAGCAGTGCTAGCGGCACAGATACGCAGTATTTT. Its protein is CASSASGTDTQYF.

J is TRBJ2-7 and V is TRBV7-9; weak D call: TRBD2 (6 bases). With 7 bases removed from V and 4 bases from J, the gap between germline ends came to 17 bases. There are 14 residues in the CDR3. CDR1 is SEHNR and CDR2 is FQNEAQ in the germline V gene (reference sequence). The CDR3 nucleotides are TGTGCCAGCACAAACTCGGGAGATCCTTACGAGCAGTACTTC. Protein product: CASTNSGDPYEQYF.

The chain carries TRBV5-1 and TRBJ2-7; the match to TRBD2 covers 10 bases. CDR1 is SGHRS and CDR2 is YFSETQ in the germline V gene. This CDR3 has 13 residues. With V trimmed by 4 bases and J by 4 bases, 2 bases remained unmatched. CDR3 region: CASSRTSGYEQYF. The CDR3 bases are TGCGCCAGCAGCAGGACTAGCGGTTACGAGCAGTACTTC.

V gene TRBV6-5 combines with J gene TRBJ1-3; unclear D gene. The CDR3 sequence is 13 residues long. The V gene's germline CDR1 is MNHEY and CDR2 SVGAGI. Trimming removed 6 bases from V and 4 bases from J, with 10 bases in between. In nucleotides, the CDR3 is TGTGCCAGCAGACAGAGTGGGGGAAACACCATATATTTT. Protein product: CASRQSGGNTIYF.

CDR3 region: CSVEWGGLHTF. For the CDR3, the DNA is TGCAGCGTTGAATGGGGGGGGTTACACACCTTC. V gene TRBV29-1 combines with J gene TRBJ1-2, with D possibly TRBD1 on 5 matching bases. CDR3 length equals 11 residues. Trimming pared 2 bases from V and 12 bases from J, leaving 13 bases between. Germline V CDR1 and CDR2: SQVTM, ANQGSEA. The whole variable domain, filled in from reference TRBV29-1 and TRBJ1-2, reads SAVISQKPSRDICQRGTSLTIQCQVDSQVTMMFWYRQQPGQSLTLIATANQGSEATYESGFVIDKFPISRPNLTFSTLTVSNMSPEDSSIYLCSVEWGGLHTFGSGTRLTVV.

The V call is TRBV5-1, the J call TRBJ2-3; 9 bases fit TRBD2. In germline, CDR1 is SGHRS, CDR2 YFSETQ. V shed 4 bases, J shed 1 base, and the junction held 13 bases outside the gene matches. The CDR3 length is 18 residues. CDR3 sequence reads: CASSPDGLAGTGTDTQYF. The CDR3 DNA reads as TGCGCCAGCAGCCCGGACGGTCTAGCGGGGACTGGCACAGATACGCAGTATTTT.

The chain couples TRBV2 to TRBJ2-3, with TRBD2 matching 8 bases. In germline, CDR1 is SNHLY, CDR2 FYNNEI. This CDR3 contains 13 residues. With 10 bases clipped from V and 0 bases from J, the junction kept 3 bases outside the gene matches. The chain's CDR3 is CATLAGSTDTQYF. DNA of the CDR3: TGTGCCACCCTAGCGGGTAGCACAGATACGCAGTATTTT.

The chain joins TRBV30 to TRBJ1-1, with 9 bases that match TRBD1. With 2 bases clipped from V and 4 bases from J, the junction kept 5 bases outside the gene matches. CDR3 length equals 14 residues. Germline V gives CDR1 GTSNPN, CDR2 SVGIG (reference sequence). The CDR3 DNA reads as TGTGCCTGGAGTCCGGGACAGGGAATCACTGAAGCTTTCTTT. Translated: CAWSPGQGITEAFF.

The gene calls are TRBV28 and TRBJ1-2; D is undetermined. Germline CDR1 is MDHEN and CDR2 is SYDVKM. This CDR3 has 16 amino acids. Trimming removed 1 base at V and 8 bases at J, with 20 bases between. The CDR3 loop reads CASSLSRRGGMGGYTF. CDR3 DNA: TGTGCCAGCAGTTTATCCCGCCGAGGAGGCATGGGGGGCTACACCTTC.

In this sample, this clone turned up a few times. Here the CDR3 DNA reads TGTGCCAGCAGTCAACGACAGGGCCATAGCAATCAGCCCCAGCATTTT. Encoded protein: CASSQRQGHSNQPQHF. The genes are TRBV27 and TRBJ1-5, with TRBD1 matching 7 bases. There are 16 residues in the CDR3. From germline, CDR1 is MNHEY and CDR2 SMNVEV (reference sequence). J was trimmed by 0 bases and V by 5 bases; bases with no gene match: 7.

CDR3 sequence (DNA): TGTGCCAGCAGTGAATTTCAGGGCCGGTCCTACGAGCAGTACTTC. Translation: CASSEFQGRSYEQYF. The J gene is TRBJ2-7, the V gene TRBV6-1, with D maybe TRBD1 (5 bases). The CDR3 is made up of 15 amino acids. Germline CDR1 is MNHNS and CDR2 is SASEGT. The V gene lost 2 bases and the J gene lost 1 base, with 12 bases spanning the gap.

This clone turned up a few times. The V call is TRBV2, the J call TRBJ1-1; D unclear. This CDR3 has 11 residues. Trimming took 8 bases from V and 7 from J, leaving 11 bases between them. Germline V lookup: CDR1 SNHLY, CDR2 FYNNEI. The CDR3 protein is CASPKGGEAFF. In nucleotides, the CDR3 is TGTGCCAGCCCCAAGGGAGGTGAAGCTTTCTTT. The full variable domain, with the rest looked up from reference TRBV2 and TRBJ1-1, is EPEVTQTPSHQVTQMGQEVILRCVPISNHLYFYWYRQILGQKVEFLVSFYNNEISEKSEIFDDQFSVERPDGSNFTLKIRSTKLEDSAMYFCASPKGGEAFFGQGTRLTVV.

The chain joins TRBV11-2 to TRBJ1-3; the D is unclear. CDR3 size: 15 residues. V was clipped by 2 bases and J by 2 bases, with 10 bases between them. CDR1 is SGHAT and CDR2 is FQNNGV in the germline V gene. The CDR3 DNA sequence: TGTGCCAGCAGCTTATACAGCCCAGCTGGAAACACCATATATTTT. Protein: CASSLYSPAGNTIYF.

This clone was found a few times. V gene TRBV2 combines with J gene TRBJ2-3; 8 bases line up with TRBD2. This CDR3 comprises 14 residues. After removal of 2 bases from V and 6 bases from J, the junction contained 4 bases not matched to a gene. Germline V gene sequence: CDR1 SNHLY, CDR2 FYNNEI. The CDR3 nucleotides are TGTGCCAGCAGTGAAAGCGGGAGTTGGGATACGCAGTATTTT. This codes for CASSESGSWDTQYF.

V gene TRBV28 combines with J gene TRBJ1-6; tentative D call: TRBD1 (6 bases). V lost 4 bases, J lost 10 bases, and 23 bases lay in between. Germline V gene lookup returns CDR1 MDHEN and CDR2 SYDVKM. This CDR3 region has 17 residues. The CDR3 loop is CASSYIKQGSAGSPLHF. The CDR3 coding sequence is TGTGCCAGCAGTTATATCAAACAGGGATCCGCCGGGTCACCCCTCCACTTT. Full variable domain (rest looked up from reference TRBV28 and TRBJ1-6): DVKVTQSSRYLVKRTGEKVFLECVQDMDHENMFWYRQDPGLGLRLIYFSYDVKMKEKGDIPEGYSVSREKKERFSLILESASTNQTSMYLCASSYIKQGSAGSPLHFGNGTRLTVT.

The V gene is TRBV5-5, the J gene TRBJ1-5; 8 bases are a match to TRBD1. The germline CDR1 and CDR2 sequences are SGHKS and YYEKEE (reference sequence). The CDR3 extends over 16 amino acids. V trimming: 0 bases; J trimming: 7 bases; junction bases outside the gene matches: 9. The CDR3 here is CASSLGAGGFGQPQHF. The CDR3 coding sequence is TGTGCCAGCAGCTTGGGAGCAGGGGGCTTCGGACAGCCCCAGCATTTT. Full variable domain (missing parts from reference TRBV5-5 and TRBJ1-5): DAGVTQSPTHLIKTRGQQVTLRCSPISGHKSVSWYQQVLGQGPQFIFQYYEKEERGRGNFPDRFSARQFPNYSSELNVNALLLGDSALYLCASSLGAGGFGQPQHFGDGTRLSIL.

The chain employs TRBV9 and TRBJ2-1; TRBD1 agrees at 11 bases. The length of the CDR3 is 14 residues. Per germline, CDR1 SGDLS and CDR2 YYNGEE. With 4 bases clipped from V and 6 bases from J, the junction kept 3 bases outside the gene matches. This CDR3 reads CASSIGTGGNEQFF. In DNA, the CDR3 is TGTGCCAGCAGCATAGGGACAGGGGGCAATGAGCAGTTCTTC.

The V gene is TRBV5-4, the J gene TRBJ2-1; TRBD2 aligns across 14 bases. The V and J ends lost 4 bases and 10 bases, in that order; junction bases with no gene match: 7. The CDR3 has 15 residues. Germline V CDR1 and CDR2: SGHNT, YYREEE (reference sequence). CDR3 sequence: CASSMGLAGAGEQFF. The CDR3 DNA reads TGTGCCAGCAGCATGGGACTAGCGGGAGCAGGGGAGCAGTTCTTC. The whole variable domain, filled in from reference TRBV5-4 and TRBJ2-1, reads ETGVTQSPTHLIKTRGQQVTLRCSSQSGHNTVSWYQQALGQGPQFIFQYYREEENGRGNFPPRFSGLQFPNYSSELNVNALELDDSALYLCASSMGLAGAGEQFFGPGTRLTVL.

The chain links TRBV7-9 to TRBJ1-6, with 8 bases fitting TRBD1. CDR1 and CDR2 from the germline V gene are SEHNR and FQNEAQ (reference sequence). J was trimmed by 8 bases and V by 5 bases; bases with no gene match: 5. The CDR3 covers 14 residues. The DNA of the CDR3 is TGTGCCAGCAGCCACCAGGGGGCCGATTCACCCCTCCACTTT. This gives the protein CASSHQGADSPLHF.

J is TRBJ1-2 and V is TRBV23-1; 8 bases line up with TRBD1. TRBV23-1 qualifies as an ORF whose function is uncertain. Germline trimming cut 6 bases from V and 4 bases from J; bases unmatched to any gene: 7. The CDR3 length is 14 residues. DNA for the CDR3: TGCGCCAGCAGACCCCAGGGGGCAGGCTATGGCTACACCTTC. Translation: CASRPQGAGYGYTF.

The chain carries TRBV7-9 and TRBJ2-1; TRBD2 matches at 7 bases. The J segment lost 8 bases and the V segment lost 2 bases, leaving 9 bases of the junction unmatched. Germline V gives CDR1 SEHNR, CDR2 FQNEAQ (reference sequence). The CDR3 spans 15 residues. The CDR3 DNA follows: TGTGCCAGCAGCTTAAGAGGCGGGAGCGTCGATGAGCAGTTCTTC. Translation: CASSLRGGSVDEQFF.

This chain links TRBV4-2 with TRBJ1-1; D gene uncertain. V lost 0 bases, J lost 4 bases, and 6 bases lay in between. Germline V CDR1 and CDR2: LGHNA, YNFKEQ. The CDR3 length is 13 residues. The chain's CDR3 is CASSQEAGTEAFF. CDR3 nucleotide sequence: TGTGCCAGCAGCCAAGAAGCTGGCACTGAAGCTTTCTTT.

This chain links TRBV27 with TRBJ2-2; no firm D call. Germline-derived CDR1 and CDR2 are MNHEY and SMNVEV (reference sequence). The CDR3 runs to 15 residues. V dropped 7 bases and J dropped 1 base, with 13 bases sitting between them. CDR3 region: CASMQATQNTGELFF. In DNA, the CDR3 is TGTGCCAGCATGCAGGCGACCCAGAACACCGGGGAGCTGTTTTTT.